There are many counts of the clone carrying this T cell receptor (beta chain). MiXCR, applied by TCRdb to the RT-PCR reads, yields one record per CDR3 protein. The table shows around 700,000 distinct CDR3 sequences, with 14% occurring only once. The CDR3 runs to 13 residues. Per germline, CDR1 MDHEN and CDR2 SYDVKM. Trimming removed 7 bases from V and 7 bases from J; junction bases left unmatched: 2. Sequenced sample: memory CD4+ T cells from blood. The V gene is TRBV28, the J gene TRBJ2-1, with 12 bases that match TRBD2. This receptor was identified in a female donor in good health, serving as a healthy control. The DNA of the CDR3 is TGTGCCAGCATGACTAGCGGGAGTAATGAGCAGTTCTTC. This gives the protein CASMTSGSNEQFF.